This TCR beta chain was sequenced during a study of blood T cell repertoires in COVID-19. CDR3 length equals 15 residues. The germline V gene has CDR1 SGHNT and CDR2 YYREEE (reference sequence). Trimming cost V 4 bases and J 9 bases; bases outside gene matches: 6. Repertoires were generated with immunoSEQ multiplex PCR, while TCRdb's copy carries only in-frame clones and drops some. The sample records about 250,000 clones, around 87% being singletons. This clone was seen more than once but under ten times. Participant reports of clinical history set cohort assignment. Recovery among Cohort 3 donors was established by two negative PCRs, clearance, or symptom resolution.

Sequencing was performed on PBMCs or T cells enriched from blood (not recorded which). The source is a woman aged 45 to 65 who had recovered from COVID-19. The chain couples TRBV5-4 to TRBJ2-1, with 14 bases that match TRBD2. CDR3 protein: CASSPGTSGRREQFF. The CDR3 DNA reads TGTGCCAGCAGCCCCGGGACTAGCGGGAGACGTGAGCAGTTCTTC.